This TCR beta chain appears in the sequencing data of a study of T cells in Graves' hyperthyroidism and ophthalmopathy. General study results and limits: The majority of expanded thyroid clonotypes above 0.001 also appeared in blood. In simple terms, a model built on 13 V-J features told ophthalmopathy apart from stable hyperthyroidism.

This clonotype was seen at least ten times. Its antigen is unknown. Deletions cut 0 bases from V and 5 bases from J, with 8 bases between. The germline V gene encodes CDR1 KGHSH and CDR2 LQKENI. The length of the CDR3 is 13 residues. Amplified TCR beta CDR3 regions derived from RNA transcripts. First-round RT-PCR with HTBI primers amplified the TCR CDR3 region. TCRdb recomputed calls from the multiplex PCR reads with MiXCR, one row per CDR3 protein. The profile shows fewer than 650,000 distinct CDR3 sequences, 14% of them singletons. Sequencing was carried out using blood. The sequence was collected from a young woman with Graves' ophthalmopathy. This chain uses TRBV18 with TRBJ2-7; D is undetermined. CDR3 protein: CASSPPRLDEQYF. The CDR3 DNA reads TGTGCCAGCTCACCACCACGGTTGGACGAGCAGTACTTC. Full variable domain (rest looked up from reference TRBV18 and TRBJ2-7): NAGVMQNPRHLVRRRGQEARLRCSPMKGHSHVYWYRQLPEEGLKFMVYLQKENIIDESGMPKERFSAEFPKEGPSILRIQQVVRGDSAAYFCASSPPRLDEQYFGPGTRLTVT.